This TCR beta chain was observed in a study of T cell changes during pregnancy in multiple sclerosis. CDR3 length: 14 amino acids. Germline V CDR1 and CDR2: LNHNV, YYDKDF (reference sequence). V dropped 6 bases and J dropped 0; count of bases not matched to a gene: 4. The protocol was immunoSEQ multiplex PCR, while the TCRdb copy is restricted to in-frame clones and leaves out a portion. Of over 100,000 clones listed, roughly 92% are singletons. This clonotype originated in a female donor with multiple sclerosis, enrolled in a pregnancy study. The specimen comprised peripheral blood, sampled in the third trimester of pregnancy. This sequence joins TRBV15 and TRBJ1-1; 7 nucleotides align to TRBD1. The CDR3 nucleotides read TGTGCCACCAGAGGGACAGCTATGAACACTGAAGCTTTCTTT. Its protein product is CATRGTAMNTEAFF.